The 23 T cell receptor beta chains reported below all come from one sample, sequenced in a study of blood T cell repertoires in COVID-19. This table comes from immunoSEQ multiplex PCR, and its TCRdb copy is limited to in-frame clones, with some not included. This sample has 240,000 or so clones; approximately 80% occur once, and the top ten carry approximately 9.4%. Material for sequencing was peripheral blood. All receptors derive from a woman of 80 years or more with acute or convalescent COVID-19.

This clone is a singleton in its sample. This rearrangement joins TRBV5-1 to TRBJ1-1; D call uncertain. The CDR3 covers 15 residues. Germline assignment: CDR1 SGHRS and CDR2 YFSETQ. V lost 9 bases, J lost 1 base, and 19 bases lay in between. For the CDR3, the DNA is TGCGCCACCGGGGTTGCAGAGCACCCGAACACTGAAGCTTTCTTT. Amino acids: CATGVAEHPNTEAFF.

V and J are TRBV18 and TRBJ1-1, with TRBD1 identical over 8 bases. Germline V CDR1 and CDR2: KGHSH, LQKENI. J was trimmed by 4 bases and V by 5 bases; bases with no gene match: 9. The CDR3 is made up of 15 amino acids. Here the CDR3 DNA reads TGTGCCAGCTCAGTGAAGACAGGGGAGGGCACTGAAGCTTTCTTT. Protein sequence: CASSVKTGEGTEAFF.

This clone was observed a few times. The chain recombines TRBV3-1 (or the pseudogene TRBV3-2) with TRBJ1-2; D ambiguous. CDR3 size: 15 residues. Germline V gene lookup returns CDR1 LGHDT and CDR2 YNNKEL (reference sequence). V shed 4 bases and J shed 8 bases, with 20 bases lying between them. The CDR3 region has the DNA TGTGCCAGCAGCCGAGGAGGCGCCCCCTCGTCCGGCTACACCTTC. Its translation: CASSRGGAPSSGYTF.

V and J are TRBV20-1 and TRBJ1-4; D is unresolved. This CDR3 is 11 amino acids long. V gave up 4 bases and J gave up 9 bases, with 9 bases separating them. Germline assignment: CDR1 DFQATT and CDR2 SNEGSKA (reference sequence). This CDR3 is CSANSLQKLFF. CDR3 coding DNA: TGCAGTGCTAACAGCCTTCAAAAACTGTTTTTT.

V gene TRBV19 combines with J gene TRBJ1-5; D is uncertain. The CDR3 is made up of 13 amino acids. Germline CDR1 and CDR2: LNHDA and SQIVND (reference sequence). Trimming removed 7 bases at V and 4 bases at J, with 11 bases between. The CDR3 here is CASMEAGNQPQHF. Here the CDR3 DNA reads TGTGCCAGTATGGAGGCCGGGAATCAGCCCCAGCATTTT.

The rearrangement uses TRBV4-2 and TRBJ2-3, with 11 nucleotides matching TRBD2. J gave up 0 bases and V 1 base, and 18 bases lay outside the gene matches. CDR3 length: 22 amino acids. The germline CDR1 and CDR2 sequences are LGHNA and YNFKEQ. In DNA, the CDR3 is TGTGCCAGCAGCCAAGCACCTTTTACTTCTAGCGGGGGGCTTTCTAGCACAGATACGCAGTATTTT. The encoded protein is CASSQAPFTSSGGLSSTDTQYF.

The chain is built from TRBV5-4 and TRBJ2-1; D gene unclear. CDR1 is SGHNT and CDR2 is YYREEE in the germline V gene (reference sequence). Trimming took 2 bases from V and 9 from J, leaving 9 bases between them. This CDR3 region has 12 residues. CDR3 in DNA: TGTGCCAGCAGCTTTTATTCACTTGAGCAGTTCTTC. Protein sequence: CASSFYSLEQFF.

The chain employs TRBV10-3 and TRBJ1-4; the D is unclear. The CDR3 covers 13 residues. Germline V gene lookup returns CDR1 ENHRY and CDR2 SYGVKD. Between the trimmed V and J ends, which lost 8 bases and 1 base, there was a span of 8 bases. CDR3 DNA: TGTGCCATCGCGGCGGGAACTAATGAAAAACTGTTTTTT. Its protein is CAIAAGTNEKLFF.

This chain joins TRBV5-1 and TRBJ1-1; tentatively, D is TRBD1 (6 bases). The germline V and J ends were trimmed by 3 bases and 7 bases, with 13 bases remaining between them. CDR1 and CDR2 from the germline V gene are SGHRS and YFSETQ. The CDR3 length is 13 residues. CDR3 bases: TGCGCCAGCAGCTGGGGCGGGGGCAATGAAGCTTTCTTT. Its translation: CASSWGGGNEAFF.

The rearrangement joins TRBV2 to TRBJ2-3, with 10 bases identical to TRBD2. The CDR3 is 17 residues long. Losses at the gene ends were 2 bases for V and 1 base for J; bases not matched to a gene: 6. Germline CDR1 SNHLY, CDR2 FYNNEI. The CDR3 spells CASSERLAGVGTDTQYF. The CDR3 bases are TGTGCCAGCAGTGAAAGGCTAGCGGGGGTGGGCACAGATACGCAGTATTTT.

The chain links TRBV19 to TRBJ1-6, with 7 bases lining up with TRBD1. V dropped 4 bases and J dropped 7; count of bases not matched to a gene: 7. The germline V gene encodes CDR1 LNHDA and CDR2 SQIVND (reference sequence). The CDR3 has 15 residues. CDR3 in DNA: TGTGCCAGTAGTAATCGGGCAGGGGGAAATTCACCCCTCCACTTT. Its protein is CASSNRAGGNSPLHF.

This chain joins TRBV20-1 and TRBJ1-3; no definite D call. Per germline, CDR1 DFQATT and CDR2 SNEGSKA (reference sequence). Trimming shortened V by 3 bases and J by 2 bases, and 8 bases separated the two germline ends. The CDR3 is 13 residues long. In DNA, the CDR3 is TGCAGTGCTAGTACGACTACTGGAAACACCATATATTTT. This encodes CSASTTTGNTIYF.

The gene calls are TRBV5-5 and TRBJ1-3, with D hard to call. Trimming cost V 0 bases and J 0 bases, with 7 bases left between them. From germline, CDR1 is SGHKS and CDR2 YYEKEE (reference sequence). The CDR3 length is 15 residues. The CDR3: CASSLAGSSGNTIYF. CDR3 DNA sequence: TGTGCCAGCAGCTTGGCCGGGAGCTCTGGAAACACCATATATTTT. The full variable domain, rest sourced from reference TRBV5-5 and TRBJ1-3, is DAGVTQSPTHLIKTRGQQVTLRCSPISGHKSVSWYQQVLGQGPQFIFQYYEKEERGRGNFPDRFSARQFPNYSSELNVNALLLGDSALYLCASSLAGSSGNTIYFGEGSWLTVV.

V gene TRBV11-2 combines with J gene TRBJ2-1; TRBD1 aligns across 9 bases. V lost 5 bases, J lost 4 bases, and 9 bases stayed unmatched. Germline CDR1 and CDR2: SGHAT and FQNNGV. The CDR3 is 16 amino acids. Written as DNA, the CDR3 is TGTGCCAGCAGCCGAATCCGGGACAGGGTTTACAATGAGCAGTTCTTC. It specifies CASSRIRDRVYNEQFF.

J is TRBJ1-2 and V is TRBV7-2, with a possible D match to TRBD1 (5 bases). Trimming removed 4 bases at V and 4 bases at J, with 19 bases between. From germline, CDR1 is SGHTA and CDR2 FQGNSA. This CDR3 spans 16 amino acids. The CDR3 loop is CASSYDSGGLLYGYTF. CDR3 bases: TGTGCCAGCAGCTACGACAGCGGGGGGTTACTCTATGGCTACACCTTC.

This clone has just a few counts. The J gene is TRBJ1-2, the V gene TRBV18; no definite D call. This CDR3 spans 12 amino acids. Germline lookup yields CDR1 KGHSH and CDR2 LQKENI. Trimming cost V 2 bases and J 5 bases, with 6 bases left between them. The CDR3: CASSPGSYGYTF. CDR3 nucleotides: TGTGCCAGCTCACCAGGCTCATATGGCTACACCTTC.

With respect to this clone: The junction shows a germline mismatch at one end, possibly a read error. V usage is TRBV6-6 and J usage is TRBJ2-5; perhaps TRBD1 as D (5 bases). Germline V lookup: CDR1 MNHNY, CDR2 SVGAGI (reference sequence). This CDR3 contains 15 residues. CDR3 DNA: TGTGCCAGCAGAACCTACGACAGAGGCGGAGAGACTCAGTACTTC. Amino acids: CASRTYDRGGETQYF.

CDR3 coding DNA: TGTGCCAGCAGCTTACGGGGGGGAGCCACAGATACGCAGTATTTT. This translates into CASSLRGGATDTQYF. The chain has TRBV13 and TRBJ2-3; 8 bases line up with TRBD2. The CDR3 consists of 15 residues. Trimming took 2 bases from V and 2 from J; bases not matched to a gene: 3. Per germline, CDR1 PRHDT and CDR2 FYEKMQ (reference sequence).

This chain links TRBV4-1 with TRBJ2-1; tentative D call: TRBD2 (5 bases). Trimming pared 0 bases from V and 0 bases from J, leaving 6 bases between. The CDR3 is 15 residues long. Germline CDR1 is MGHRA and CDR2 is YSYEKL. The CDR3 reads CASSQEGSSYNEQFF. In DNA form, the CDR3 reads TGCGCCAGCAGCCAAGAAGGGAGCTCCTACAATGAGCAGTTCTTC.

This sequence joins TRBV28 and TRBJ1-3, with 8 bases fitting TRBD1. The junction had 7 bases not matched to a gene; V was cut back by 6 bases and J by 3 bases. This CDR3 spans 15 amino acids. Germline lookup yields CDR1 MDHEN and CDR2 SYDVKM. CDR3 loop: CASRTGQGGGNTIYF. CDR3 DNA sequence: TGTGCCAGCAGAACCGGACAGGGCGGTGGAAACACCATATATTTT.

In DNA, the CDR3 is TGTGCCACCAGTGACCCGGGACAGGCTAACAATGAGCAGTTCTTC. Translated, it gives CATSDPGQANNEQFF. The chain carries TRBV24-1 and TRBJ2-1; TRBD1 aligns across 8 bases. Germline-derived CDR1 and CDR2 are KGHDR and SFDVKD. This CDR3 comprises 15 residues. Unmatched junction bases numbered 6, after V lost 4 bases and J lost 5 bases.

The chain joins TRBV5-6 to TRBJ2-3; 15 bases align to TRBD2. Germline values: CDR1 SGHDT, CDR2 YYEEEE. This CDR3 has 15 amino acids. V gave up 4 bases and J gave up 8 bases; unmatched junction bases: 5. CDR3 region: CASSLGGLAGGTQYF. CDR3 DNA sequence: TGTGCCAGCAGCCTTGGGGGACTAGCGGGGGGTACGCAGTATTTT.

The genes are TRBV5-5 and TRBJ2-5; TRBD2 matches at 9 bases. Germline V gene lookup returns CDR1 SGHKS and CDR2 YYEKEE (reference sequence). The trim removed 4 bases at V and 2 bases at J, leaving 9 bases unmatched. The CDR3 loop spans 16 amino acids. For the CDR3, the DNA is TGTGCCAGCAGCCCGCTGAGCGGGGGGCCTCAAGAGACCCAGTACTTC. Its translation: CASSPLSGGPQETQYF.